These 2 T cell receptor beta chains were all obtained from the same sample, sequenced in a study of cytomegalovirus exposure and HLA in healthy donors. PCR primers comprised 60 Vbeta and 13 Jbeta primers. Produced via immunoSEQ multiplex PCR; TCRdb's table is partial and in-frame only. The sample lists over 85,000 clones; 70% to 90% were seen once. The sequencing sample was made of PBMCs. Receptors originate from a man between 35 and 55 years old in good health and CMV-seronegative.

This sequence joins TRBV9 and TRBJ2-1, with D uncertain. The germline gives CDR1 SGDLS, CDR2 YYNGEE. Trimming took off 3 bases at V and 1 base at J, with 8 bases between the two ends. The CDR3 is made up of 14 amino acids. The CDR3 reads CASSARDSYNEQFF. CDR3 coding DNA: TGTGCCAGCAGCGCTCGAGATTCCTACAATGAGCAGTTCTTC.

This clone has a single count. This chain links TRBV10-2 with TRBJ2-3; the D is unclear. This CDR3 has 14 amino acids. V was clipped by 7 bases and J by 1 base, with 12 bases between them. CDR1 WSHSY and CDR2 SAAADI come from the germline V gene. The CDR3 loop is CASKRAVGTDTQYF. CDR3 nucleotides: TGCGCCAGCAAGAGAGCCGTGGGCACAGATACGCAGTATTTT.